This is a list of T cell receptor beta chains from one sample in a study of immune characterization of retroperitoneal liposarcoma. TCRdb itself ran the PCR reads through MiXCR, one entry per CDR3 protein. The table lists roughly 10,000 distinct CDR3 sequences, 25% to 30% of them singletons. Sequencing was performed on tumor tissue. The receptors stem from a male donor with retroperitoneal liposarcoma. The CDR3 runs from the conserved cysteine through the conserved F or W. Each record gives: J gene, V gene, D gene, clone size, CDR3 DNA, CDR3 protein. The D gene is left open where the match is weak. Some rows mark clone size as missing; the rest say once, few, many or name a class of expanded clone.

>TRBJ2-7|TRBV7-2|TRBD2|large
TGTGCCAGCAGCTTAACTAGCGGGAGTGCCGAGCAGTACTTC
CASSLTSGSAEQYF
>TRBJ1-5|TRBV6-6|TRBD1|few
TGTGCCAGCAGTTACTTAATCGACAGGGCAAAGCCCCAGCATTTT
CASSYLIDRAKPQHF
>TRBJ2-1|TRBV7-6|NA|few
TGTGCCAGCAGCTTAGATCATCTGAGCGGAAGGACCCAGTTCTTC
CASSLDHLSGRTQFF
>TRBJ2-4|TRBV11-3|TRBD2|NA
TGTGCCAGCAGCCCATTCGGACTAGCGGGAGGGAATGAGCAGTACTTC
CASSPFGLAGGNEQYF
>TRBJ2-2|TRBV7-6|NA|medium-sized
TGTGCCAGCAGCTTACTGGGCTTCACCGGGGAGCTGTTTTTT
CASSLLGFTGELFF
>TRBJ2-1|TRBV10-1|TRBD1|NA
TGCGCCAGCGGGACAGGGGGCCGCGAGCAGTTCTTC
CASGTGGREQFF
>TRBJ2-7|TRBV7-2|TRBD2|medium-sized
TGTGCCAGCAGCAGCCCTACTAGCGGGGGTCTGAGCTCCTACAATGAGCAGTACTTC
CASSSPTSGGLSSYNEQYF
>TRBJ2-1|TRBV15|NA|NA
TGTGCCACCAGCAGAGGGGGGTCCGCCTACGAGCAGTTCTTC
CATSRGGSAYEQFF
>TRBJ2-1|TRBV6-1|NA|many
TGTGCCAGCAGTGGACCAGGGAGGGGGGGAAACAATGAGCAGTTCTTC
CASSGPGRGGNNEQFF
>TRBJ2-4|TRBV6-1|TRBD1|few
TGTGCCAGCAGTTCCAGACAGGGAACTAAAAACATTCAGTACTTC
CASSSRQGTKNIQYF
>TRBJ2-1|TRBV6-5|TRBD2|NA
TGTGCCAGCAGTTACGGGACTAGCGGGAGGAATGAGCAGTTCTTC
CASSYGTSGRNEQFF